What follows describes a single T cell receptor (beta chain). Its antigen target is currently unknown. The input lacks base qualities; no much larger clone sits a single base away. The CDR3, cysteine through phenylalanine, is 15 amino acids long. The retained sequence is limited to the CDR3, 45 bases, with the frame set at the first base. CDR1 and CDR2, looked up from the germline V gene (reference sequence), are LNHNV and YYDKDF. V is shortened by 2 bases, J by 5 bases, and the region joining them spans 14 bases. The record originates from a study of cytomegalovirus exposure and HLA in healthy donors (dated by TCRdb to the late 2010s). For the wider study: A later analysis indicated that the 95 to 150 validation repertoires were generated on the platform also employed for the approximately 700 repertoires of the first cohort. The study aimed to test whether cataloging public T cell receptors could reveal signatures of past pathogen exposure. Along with the roughly 670-subject first cohort, a separate validation cohort of about 110 different subjects was used. High-throughput TCR immunosequencing, statistical association of individual TCRs with disease status, and machine learning were combined to predict cytomegalovirus infection status.

The study at large found these results: Most TCR sequences were observed very rarely across donors, whereas some public TCRs were present in many individuals. A total of 150 or so TCR beta chains were listed by the study as associated with cytomegalovirus. It was suggested by the authors that the approach could potentially be generalized to other disease states and immunological phenotypes. Subsequent analysis determined that TCRs grouped into clusters in the first cohort also showed a tendency toward co-occurrence across the 90 to 150 validation repertoires, and roughly 95% of cluster scores exceeded 0. In both the original and validation cohorts, the classifier was reported to diagnose cytomegalovirus status with high specificity and sensitivity. The validation cohort had no HLA typing available for a later analysis, so co-occurrence within that cohort was assessed over all 130 or so repertoires. A few of the identified cytomegalovirus-associated TCR beta chains were confirmed in vitro to be specific for cytomegalovirus antigens.

Donors formed part of the validation cohort, which comprised 120 subjects and was distinct from the first cohort of fewer than 750 subjects. Libraries were built with the immunoSEQ multiplex PCR assay. The paper's data handling went like this. A statistical classification framework was developed to diagnose cytomegalovirus status using the catalog of TCR beta chain sequences. TCRdb retrieved this table from immuneACCESS and kept in-frame rearrangements only. Not all clones are present; in checked studies, unresolved V genes account for under half, and no reason is known for the remainder. Clone size and V and J calls were adopted from that table, with D and trimming inferred from the DNA. This sample has about 49,000 clones in its table, and 92% of those were observed once. Approximately 1.4% of the sample is taken by the ten largest.

The sequenced sample was PBMCs. This TCR was sampled from a man younger than 35 in good health and CMV-seronegative. This receptor chain uses TRBV15 and TRBJ2-3; the D gene is perhaps TRBD1, from 6 matching bases. In nucleotide form, the sequence is TGTGCCACCAGCAGATCCAGGGGTCCGGAAGATACGCAGTATTTT. Its protein reads: CATSRSRGPEDTQYF.